The 7 T cell receptor beta chains below come from one sample, sequenced in a study of cytomegalovirus exposure and HLA in healthy donors. The PCR ran on 60 Vbeta and 13 Jbeta primers. Libraries were prepared by immunoSEQ multiplex PCR; TCRdb keeps only in-frame clonotypes and omits some of them. The sample lists some 130,000 clones, approximately 78% seen once, with 1.3% to 1.5% in the top ten. The material sequenced was PBMCs. Receptors were obtained from a female donor in good health and CMV-seronegative.

The chain combines TRBV28 with TRBJ1-3, with D possibly being TRBD1 (5 bases). The CDR3 is made up of 15 amino acids. Germline V gives CDR1 MDHEN, CDR2 SYDVKM. The V end was cut by 4 bases, the J end by 3 bases, with 13 bases between. The CDR3 region has the DNA TGTGCCAGCAGTTGGTATGGGGGGGATGGAAACACCATATATTTT. This sequence encodes CASSWYGGDGNTIYF. Full variable domain (remainder filled in from reference TRBV28 and TRBJ1-3): DVKVTQSSRYLVKRTGEKVFLECVQDMDHENMFWYRQDPGLGLRLIYFSYDVKMKEKGDIPEGYSVSREKKERFSLILESASTNQTSMYLCASSWYGGDGNTIYFGEGSWLTVV.

This clone occurred a few times. The rearrangement links TRBV19 to TRBJ1-1; 10 nucleotides align to TRBD1. The V gene's germline CDR1 is LNHDA and CDR2 SQIVND (reference sequence). The CDR3 is 16 residues long. J gave up 4 bases and V 4 bases, and 9 bases lay outside the gene matches. The CDR3 DNA reads as TGTGCCAGTAGTAACCGGGACAGGGGCGTAGGCACTGAAGCTTTCTTT. This gives the protein CASSNRDRGVGTEAFF.

The gene calls are TRBV4-3 and TRBJ2-7; D is possibly TRBD2 (7 bases). Germline lookup yields CDR1 LGHNA and CDR2 YSLEER. CDR3 size: 19 residues. The V end lost 1 base, the J end lost 6 bases, and 28 bases lay between the germline ends. In DNA, the CDR3 is TGCGCCAGCAGCCAAGCTCGGACGGGCGGGGGCGGCGGGGTCGGCGAGCAGTACTTC. Protein product: CASSQARTGGGGGVGEQYF.

This chain links TRBV5-8 with TRBJ2-5; 11 nucleotides line up with TRBD2. Germline CDR1 is SGHTS and CDR2 is YDEGEE. CDR3 length: 16 residues. J gave up 5 bases and V 4 bases, and 10 bases lay outside the gene matches. DNA of the CDR3: TGTGCCAGCAGCCGTCGTACTAGCGGGAGTCGGGAGACCCAGTACTTC. This translates into CASSRRTSGSRETQYF.

In its sample, this clone was seen a few times. CDR3 DNA: TGTGCCAGCAGCGTAGGGGTTAGCGGACAAGAGACCCAGTACTTC. Its translation: CASSVGVSGQETQYF. This sequence joins TRBV9 and TRBJ2-5; possible D gene TRBD2, 6 bases. Trimming took 0 bases from V and 2 from J, leaving 11 bases between them. The CDR3 consists of 15 residues. From germline, CDR1 is SGDLS and CDR2 YYNGEE.

This clone showed up just once. J is TRBJ2-3 and V is TRBV7-3, with 8 bases matching TRBD2. Per the germline V gene, CDR1 is SGHTA and CDR2 is FQGTGA. The junction had 3 bases not matched to a gene; V was cut back by 1 base and J by 6 bases. This CDR3 is 14 amino acids long. The DNA for the CDR3 is TGTGCCAGCAGCTTAATAGCGGGACCCGATACGCAGTATTTT. Protein sequence: CASSLIAGPDTQYF.

The chain links TRBV7-2 to TRBJ2-1, with a possible D match to TRBD2 (5 bases). With 2 bases removed from V and 3 bases from J, the gap between germline ends came to 5 bases. The CDR3 is 13 residues long. Germline V gene data show CDR1 as SGHTA and CDR2 as FQGNSA. The CDR3 DNA reads TGTGCCAGCAGCTTAACTAGCTACAATGAGCAGTTCTTC. Translation: CASSLTSYNEQFF. The complete variable domain, with remaining parts taken from reference TRBV7-2 and TRBJ2-1, reads GAGVSQSPSNKVTEKGKDVELRCDPISGHTALYWYRQSLGQGLEFLIYFQGNSAPDKSGLPSDRFSAERTGGSVSTLTIQRTQQEDSAVYLCASSLTSYNEQFFGPGTRLTVL.